The next 21 T cell receptor beta chains were all read from a single sample in a study of CD4 T cells in relation to SARS-CoV-2 and coronaviruses. Which antigens these TCRs recognize remains unknown. TCRdb's table, derived via immunoSEQ multiplex PCR, lists solely in-frame clones and lacks some. The sample includes 15,000 to 20,000 clones, around 80% of them seen just once. The unexposed donors gave CD4+ T cells in about 2011-2018, prior to COVID-19. The cells were cultured for about ten days before CD4+ T cells were isolated. Sequenced sample: CD4+ T cells from PBMCs, cultured in vitro. These receptors came from a human donor in good health.

The chain joins TRBV4-1 to TRBJ1-2, with D unclear. This CDR3 contains 17 residues. Trimming took 0 bases from V and 4 from J, leaving 18 bases between them. Per germline, CDR1 MGHRA and CDR2 YSYEKL. The CDR3 here is CASSQENGAGSIYGYTF. CDR3 in DNA: TGCGCCAGCAGCCAAGAAAATGGAGCGGGTTCGATCTATGGCTACACCTTC.

This clone was observed a few times. This chain links TRBV7-2 with TRBJ2-1, with 9 bases that match TRBD2. V shed 1 base, J shed 10 bases, and the junction held 2 bases outside the gene matches. Germline CDR1 reads SGHTA; CDR2 reads FQGNSA. This CDR3 region has 13 residues. The CDR3 region is CASSLDLAGEQFF. The DNA of the CDR3 is TGTGCCAGCAGCTTAGATCTAGCGGGAGAGCAGTTCTTC.

The chain links TRBV12-3 or TRBV12-4 to TRBJ2-7; maybe TRBD2 (5 bases). CDR3 length: 12 residues. Trimming took 8 bases from V and 13 from J, leaving 21 bases between them. The CDR3 nucleotides read TGTGCCAGCGGCGAGAGAGGGCCCCCGCACTACTTC. Translation: CASGERGPPHYF.

The chain couples TRBV3-1 (or the pseudogene TRBV3-2) to TRBJ1-2, with a possible D match to TRBD1 (5 bases). CDR3 length: 14 residues. V was pared by 0 bases and J by 11 bases, with 16 bases between. CDR1 and CDR2 from the germline V gene are LGHDT and YNNKEL (reference sequence). The chain's CDR3 is CASSQDIGREGYTF. DNA of the CDR3: TGTGCCAGCAGCCAAGATATCGGCAGGGAGGGATACACCTTC.

This chain uses TRBV4-3 with TRBJ1-2, with D tentatively TRBD1 (5 bases). The germline V and J ends were trimmed by 0 bases and 4 bases, with 18 bases remaining between them. This CDR3 comprises 17 residues. The germline gives CDR1 LGHNA, CDR2 YSLEER. The CDR3 DNA follows: TGCGCCAGCAGCCAAGAAGCCTCCGGGACCCCAGGCTATGGCTACACCTTC. Protein product: CASSQEASGTPGYGYTF.

The chain uses TRBV10-1 and TRBJ2-1; tentatively, D is TRBD2 (5 bases). The V gene lost 7 bases and the J gene lost 7 bases, with 20 bases spanning the gap. CDR3 length: 15 residues. Per germline, CDR1 WNHNN and CDR2 SYGVQD (reference sequence). CDR3 residues: CASTLRGPAVNEQFF. The CDR3 DNA sequence: TGCGCCAGCACGCTCCGAGGGCCAGCGGTAAATGAGCAGTTCTTC.

The chain is built from TRBV13 and TRBJ2-3; no firm D call. Trimming left V 5 bases short and J 9 bases short, with 15 bases between. The CDR3 is 13 residues long. Germline lookup yields CDR1 PRHDT and CDR2 FYEKMQ (reference sequence). The CDR3 reads CASSPWTVVTQYF. CDR3 coding DNA: TGTGCCAGCAGCCCTTGGACGGTGGTCACGCAGTATTTT. Using reference TRBV13 and TRBJ2-3 for the parts outside the CDR3, the full variable domain is AAGVIQSPRHLIKEKRETATLKCYPIPRHDTVYWYQQGPGQDPQFLISFYEKMQSDKGSIPDRFSAQQFSDYHSELNMSSLELGDSALYFCASSPWTVVTQYFGPGTRLTVL.

The chain joins TRBV6-2 or TRBV6-3 to TRBJ2-5; tentative D call: TRBD1 (6 bases). The V end was cut by 4 bases, the J end by 5 bases, with 11 bases between. The germline V gene has CDR1 MNHEY and CDR2 SVGEGT. CDR3 length: 13 residues. The CDR3 DNA is TGTGCCAGCAGTTCTGGGGGCACGGAGACCCAGTACTTC. This codes for CASSSGGTETQYF.

The chain has TRBV5-4 and TRBJ2-1; D may match TRBD1 or TRBD2 (5 bases each). The CDR3 consists of 13 residues. Germline assignment: CDR1 SGHNT and CDR2 YYREEE (reference sequence). Deletions cut 4 bases from V and 7 bases from J, with 12 bases between. In DNA form, the CDR3 reads TGTGCCAGCAGCCAAACCTGGGGGAATGAGCAGTTCTTC. This encodes CASSQTWGNEQFF.

The J gene is TRBJ2-5, the V gene TRBV11-2; perhaps TRBD2 as D (7 bases). CDR3 size: 16 residues. Germline V gives CDR1 SGHAT, CDR2 FQNNGV. Trimming shortened V by 3 bases and J by 0 bases, and 14 bases separated the two germline ends. CDR3 in amino acids: CASSFEGGNYQETQYF. In DNA, the CDR3 is TGTGCCAGCAGCTTCGAGGGGGGGAATTACCAAGAGACCCAGTACTTC.

The rearrangement uses TRBV19 and TRBJ2-7; D call uncertain. V lost 5 bases to trimming and J lost 6 bases, with 14 bases between them. Per germline, CDR1 LNHDA and CDR2 SQIVND (reference sequence). This CDR3 comprises 13 residues. CDR3 loop: CASSALTDREQYF. The DNA of the CDR3 is TGTGCCAGTAGTGCCCTCACCGACCGCGAGCAGTACTTC.

The chain carries TRBV19 and TRBJ1-1; D unresolved. Deletions cut 6 bases from V and 1 base from J, with 9 bases between. Germline-derived CDR1 and CDR2 are LNHDA and SQIVND (reference sequence). The CDR3 spans 13 residues. CDR3 nucleotide sequence: TGTGCCAGTAGGTTGTCAGAGAACACTGAAGCTTTCTTT. Its protein product is CASRLSENTEAFF.

The table lists this clone with a count of one. This sequence joins TRBV7-9 and TRBJ2-1; D is tentatively TRBD1 or TRBD2 (6 bases each). This CDR3 comprises 15 residues. Per germline, CDR1 SEHNR and CDR2 FQNEAQ (reference sequence). V lost 0 bases and J lost 5, with 11 bases in between. The CDR3 is CASSLAGGMHNEQFF. The CDR3 nucleotides are TGTGCCAGCAGCTTAGCGGGGGGCATGCACAATGAGCAGTTCTTC.

The J gene is TRBJ2-1, the V gene TRBV19; TRBD2 is a possible D gene (6 bases). CDR1 is LNHDA and CDR2 is SQIVND in the germline V gene (reference sequence). Trimming removed 1 base from V and 8 bases from J, with 12 bases in between. The CDR3 runs 14 residues. The CDR3 DNA follows: TGTGCCAGTAGTATAGCACTAGCTGTCGATGAGCAGTTCTTC. It is translated as CASSIALAVDEQFF.

V is TRBV5-5 and J is TRBJ1-4; D remains ambiguous. V shed 4 bases and J shed 7 bases, with 11 bases lying between them. From germline, CDR1 is SGHKS and CDR2 YYEKEE (reference sequence). The CDR3 totals 13 residues. CDR3 sequence: CASSIDMFEKLFF. CDR3 nucleotide sequence: TGTGCCAGCAGCATTGACATGTTTGAAAAACTGTTTTTT.

The chain is built from TRBV10-3 and TRBJ2-1, with 11 bases aligning to TRBD2. The trim removed 1 base at V and 4 bases at J, leaving 3 bases unmatched. The germline V gene has CDR1 ENHRY and CDR2 SYGVKD. The CDR3 sequence is 16 residues long. The CDR3 sequence is CAISEYLAGGYNEQFF. For the CDR3, the DNA is TGTGCCATCAGTGAGTACCTAGCGGGGGGATACAATGAGCAGTTCTTC.

The genes are TRBV2 and TRBJ1-5; D remains ambiguous. Trimming pared 4 bases from V and 2 bases from J, leaving 9 bases between. Germline-derived CDR1 and CDR2 are SNHLY and FYNNEI. The CDR3 sequence is 14 residues long. Here the CDR3 reads CASSGRDGNQPQHF. DNA for the CDR3: TGTGCCAGCAGTGGAAGGGATGGCAATCAGCCCCAGCATTTT.

This clone is large by share. V is TRBV10-3 and J is TRBJ1-2; D may be TRBD1 (5 bases). V was shortened by 10 bases and J by 8 bases, with 20 bases between the two germline ends. The CDR3 spans 13 residues. From germline, CDR1 is ENHRY and CDR2 SYGVKD. CDR3 residues: CATTGTRGSGYTF. CDR3 in DNA: TGTGCCACGACCGGGACTCGAGGAAGCGGCTACACCTTC.

The chain links TRBV7-2 to TRBJ2-5, with a weak D call TRBD2 (5 bases). There are 15 residues in the CDR3. The germline gives CDR1 SGHTA, CDR2 FQGNSA. V was cut by 5 bases and J by 4 bases, with 17 bases left in between. CDR3 DNA sequence: TGTGCCAGCAGCGGGTGGACTGCCGCCTCAGAGACCCAGTACTTC. Encoded protein: CASSGWTAASETQYF.

This chain joins TRBV2 and TRBJ2-3, with 9 bases aligning to TRBD1. CDR1 and CDR2 (germline): SNHLY, FYNNEI. Trimming cost V 6 bases and J 6 bases; bases outside gene matches: 13. The CDR3 covers 16 residues. The CDR3 sequence is CASSWDRVGRWDTQYF. In nucleotides, the CDR3 is TGTGCCAGCAGCTGGGACAGGGTAGGCCGGTGGGATACGCAGTATTTT.

This chain connects TRBV11-3 to TRBJ2-5; TRBD2 matches at 11 bases. This CDR3 is 16 amino acids long. From germline, CDR1 is SGHNT and CDR2 YENEEA. Germline trimming cut 5 bases from V and 1 base from J; bases unmatched to any gene: 6. DNA of the CDR3: TGTGCCAGCAGCCCAGGGACTAGCGGACTCCAAGAGACCCAGTACTTC. This translates into CASSPGTSGLQETQYF. The full variable domain, completed using reference TRBV11-3 and TRBJ2-5, is EAGVVQSPRYKIIEKKQPVAFWCNPISGHNTLYWYLQNLGQGPELLIRYENEEAVDDSQLPKDRFSAERLKGVDSTLKIQPAELGDSAVYLCASSPGTSGLQETQYFGPGTRLLVL.